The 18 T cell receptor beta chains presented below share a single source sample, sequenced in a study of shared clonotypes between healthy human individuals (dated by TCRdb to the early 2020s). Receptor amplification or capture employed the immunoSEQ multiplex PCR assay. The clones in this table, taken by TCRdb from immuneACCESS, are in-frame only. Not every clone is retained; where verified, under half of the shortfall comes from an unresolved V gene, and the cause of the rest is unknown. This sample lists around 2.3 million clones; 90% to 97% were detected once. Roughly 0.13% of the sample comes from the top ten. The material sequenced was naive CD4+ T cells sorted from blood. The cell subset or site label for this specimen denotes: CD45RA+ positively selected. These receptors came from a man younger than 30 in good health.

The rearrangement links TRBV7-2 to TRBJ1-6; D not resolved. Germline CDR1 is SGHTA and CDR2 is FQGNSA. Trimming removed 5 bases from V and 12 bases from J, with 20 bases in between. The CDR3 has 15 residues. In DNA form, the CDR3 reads TGTGCCAGCAGCCGATCGGGGAGGGTAAAATTACCCCTCCACTTT. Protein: CASSRSGRVKLPLHF.

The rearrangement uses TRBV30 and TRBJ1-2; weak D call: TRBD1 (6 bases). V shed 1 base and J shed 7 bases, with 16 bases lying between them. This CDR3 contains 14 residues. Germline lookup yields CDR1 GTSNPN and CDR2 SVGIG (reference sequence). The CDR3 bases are TGTGCCTGGAGTGCCGGAGGGGGGATTGGTGGCTACACCTTC. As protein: CAWSAGGGIGGYTF.

CDR3 in amino acids: CASRGLAGEYEQYF. CDR3 DNA: TGTGCCAGCAGAGGACTAGCAGGGGAATACGAGCAGTACTTC. The chain uses TRBV7-8 and TRBJ2-7, with 8 bases that match TRBD2. The CDR3 has 14 residues. V gave up 6 bases and J gave up 4 bases; unmatched junction bases: 8. Germline loops: CDR1 SGHVS, CDR2 FQNEAQ.

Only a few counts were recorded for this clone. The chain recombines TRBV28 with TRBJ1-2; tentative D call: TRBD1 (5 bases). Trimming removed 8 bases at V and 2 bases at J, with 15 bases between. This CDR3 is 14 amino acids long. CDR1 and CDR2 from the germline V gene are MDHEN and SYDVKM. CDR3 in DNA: TGTGCCAGCTCAGGGTCAGGACAAAACTATGGCTACACCTTC. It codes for CASSGSGQNYGYTF.

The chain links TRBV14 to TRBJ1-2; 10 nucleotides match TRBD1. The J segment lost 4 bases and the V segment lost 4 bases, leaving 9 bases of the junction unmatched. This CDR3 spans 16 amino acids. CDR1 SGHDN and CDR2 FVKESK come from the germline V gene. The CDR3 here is CASSPLWTGGSYGYTF. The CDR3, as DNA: TGTGCCAGCAGCCCACTCTGGACAGGGGGAAGCTATGGCTACACCTTC.

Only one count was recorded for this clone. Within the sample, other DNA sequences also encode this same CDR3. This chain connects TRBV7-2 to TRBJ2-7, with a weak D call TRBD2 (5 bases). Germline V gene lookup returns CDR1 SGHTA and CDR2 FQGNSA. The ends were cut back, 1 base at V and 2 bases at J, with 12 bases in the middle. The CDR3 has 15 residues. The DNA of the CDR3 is TGTGCCAGCAGCTTAGGTGCGGGCCCCGCCTACGAGCAGTACTTC. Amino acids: CASSLGAGPAYEQYF.

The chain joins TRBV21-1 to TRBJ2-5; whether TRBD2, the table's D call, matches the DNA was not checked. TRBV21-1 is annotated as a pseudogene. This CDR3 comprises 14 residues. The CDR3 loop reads CASSKCVPQETQYF. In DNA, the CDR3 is TGTGCCAGCAGCAAATGTGTCCCTCAAGAGACCCAGTACTTC.

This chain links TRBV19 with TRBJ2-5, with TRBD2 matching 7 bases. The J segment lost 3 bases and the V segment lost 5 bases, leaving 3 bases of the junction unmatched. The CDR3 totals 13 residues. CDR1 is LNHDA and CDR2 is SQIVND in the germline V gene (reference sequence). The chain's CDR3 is CASSWTREETQYF. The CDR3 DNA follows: TGTGCCAGTAGTTGGACTAGAGAAGAGACCCAGTACTTC.

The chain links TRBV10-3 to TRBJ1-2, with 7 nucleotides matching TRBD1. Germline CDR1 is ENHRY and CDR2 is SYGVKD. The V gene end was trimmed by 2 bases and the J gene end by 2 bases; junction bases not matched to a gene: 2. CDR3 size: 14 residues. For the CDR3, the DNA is TGTGCCATCAGTGAGGCAGGGGGGAACTATGGCTACACCTTC. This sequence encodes CAISEAGGNYGYTF.

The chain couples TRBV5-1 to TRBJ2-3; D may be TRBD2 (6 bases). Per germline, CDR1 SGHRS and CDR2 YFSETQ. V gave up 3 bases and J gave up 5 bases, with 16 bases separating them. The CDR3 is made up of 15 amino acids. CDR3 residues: CASSSQLGGGDTQYF. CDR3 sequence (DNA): TGCGCCAGCAGCTCCCAACTGGGGGGTGGAGATACGCAGTATTTT.

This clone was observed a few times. DNA of the CDR3: TGTGCCATCAGTGAGTCAGGACAACAGGGGATTAACACCGGGGAGCTGTTTTTT. Encoded protein: CAISESGQQGINTGELFF. The gene calls are TRBV10-3 and TRBJ2-2, with TRBD1 matching over 7 bases. The CDR3 is made up of 18 amino acids. CDR1 ENHRY and CDR2 SYGVKD come from the germline V gene. J lost 2 bases, V lost 0 bases, and 9 bases had no gene match.

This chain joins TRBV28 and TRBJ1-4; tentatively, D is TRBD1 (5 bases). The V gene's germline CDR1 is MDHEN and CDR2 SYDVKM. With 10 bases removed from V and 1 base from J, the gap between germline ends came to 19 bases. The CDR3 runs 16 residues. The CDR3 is CATTARGRVTNEKLFF. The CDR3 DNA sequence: TGTGCCACGACAGCTCGAGGGCGGGTAACTAATGAAAAACTGTTTTTT.

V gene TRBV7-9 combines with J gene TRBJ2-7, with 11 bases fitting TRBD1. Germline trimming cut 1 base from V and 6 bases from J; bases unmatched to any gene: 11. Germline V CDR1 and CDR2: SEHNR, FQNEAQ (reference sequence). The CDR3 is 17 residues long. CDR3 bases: TGTGCCAGCAGCTTAGAAGGGACAGGGGGGAGAAGAAGCGAGCAGTACTTC. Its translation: CASSLEGTGGRRSEQYF.

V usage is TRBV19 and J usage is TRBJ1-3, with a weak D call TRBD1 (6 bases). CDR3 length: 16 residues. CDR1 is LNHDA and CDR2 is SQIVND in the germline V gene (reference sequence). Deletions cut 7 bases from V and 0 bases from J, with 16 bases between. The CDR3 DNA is TGTGCCAGTATTGGGGGCCCTGTTTTCTCTGGAAACACCATATATTTT. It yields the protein CASIGGPVFSGNTIYF.

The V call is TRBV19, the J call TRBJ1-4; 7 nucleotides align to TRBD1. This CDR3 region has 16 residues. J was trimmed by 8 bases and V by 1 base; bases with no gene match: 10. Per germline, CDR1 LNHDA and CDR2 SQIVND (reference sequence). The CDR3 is CASSIVRRQGEEKLFF. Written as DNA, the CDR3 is TGTGCCAGTAGTATAGTTCGTCGGCAGGGGGAAGAAAAACTGTTTTTT.

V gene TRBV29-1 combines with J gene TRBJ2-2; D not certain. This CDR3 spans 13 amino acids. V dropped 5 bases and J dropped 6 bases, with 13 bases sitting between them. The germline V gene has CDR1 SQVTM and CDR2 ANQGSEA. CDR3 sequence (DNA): TGCAGCGTTTTTCTAGATTGGGCCGGGGAGCTGTTTTTT. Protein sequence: CSVFLDWAGELFF.

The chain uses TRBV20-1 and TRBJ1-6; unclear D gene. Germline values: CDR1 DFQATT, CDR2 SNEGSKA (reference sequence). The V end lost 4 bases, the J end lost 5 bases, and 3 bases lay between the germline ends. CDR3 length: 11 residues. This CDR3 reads CSAINNSPLHF. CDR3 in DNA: TGCAGTGCTATCAATAATTCACCCCTCCACTTT.

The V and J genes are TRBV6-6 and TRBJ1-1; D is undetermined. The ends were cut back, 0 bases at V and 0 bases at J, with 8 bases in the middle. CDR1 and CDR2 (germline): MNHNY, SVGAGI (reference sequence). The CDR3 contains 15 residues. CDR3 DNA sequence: TGTGCCAGCAGTTACTCAGGGTTTATGAACACTGAAGCTTTCTTT. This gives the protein CASSYSGFMNTEAFF.